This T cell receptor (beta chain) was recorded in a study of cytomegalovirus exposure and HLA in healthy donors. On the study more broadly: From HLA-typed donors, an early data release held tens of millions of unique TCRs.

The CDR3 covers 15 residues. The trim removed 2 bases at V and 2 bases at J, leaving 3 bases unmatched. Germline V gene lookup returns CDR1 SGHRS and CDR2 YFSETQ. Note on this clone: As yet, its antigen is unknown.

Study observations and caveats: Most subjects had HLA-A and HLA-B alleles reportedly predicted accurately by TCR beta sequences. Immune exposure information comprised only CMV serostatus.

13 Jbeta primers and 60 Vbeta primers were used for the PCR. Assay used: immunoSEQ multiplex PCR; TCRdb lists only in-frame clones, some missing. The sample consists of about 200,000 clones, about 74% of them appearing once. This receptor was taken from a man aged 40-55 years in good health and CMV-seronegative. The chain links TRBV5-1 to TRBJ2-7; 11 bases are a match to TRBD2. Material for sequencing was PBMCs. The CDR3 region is CASSFGTSGTYEQYF. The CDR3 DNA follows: TGCGCCAGCAGCTTCGGGACTAGCGGTACCTACGAGCAGTACTTC.